This T cell receptor (beta chain) originates from a study of post-analysis software for immune sequencing data (dated by TCRdb to the mid-2010s). In terms of the full investigation: Relapsing-remitting, secondary progressive and progressive-relapsing multiple sclerosis were recorded as disease courses, and subtype annotation was lacking for some patients. The patient repertoires were compared against roughly 12 previously published healthy control repertoires obtained from donors aged 6 to 25 years. A subset of samples was prepared in parallel using single-end sample barcoding, then pooled and co-amplified after Illumina adapter ligation.

To demonstrate the VDJtools post-analysis software, the study profiled TCR beta repertoires from the peripheral blood of about 13 young patients with multiple sclerosis. The patients with multiple sclerosis were children and adolescents between roughly 6 and 15 years of age. Preparation of the library involved PCR. Sequencing instrument: Illumina HiSeq 2500. Unique molecular identifiers were incorporated into TCR beta cDNA libraries to reduce PCR and sequencing biases. Per 1 to 10 million input T cells, roughly 0.5 million cDNA molecules were obtained, such that each molecule approximated one T cell. The patient libraries were prepared and sequenced using the same protocol as the earlier healthy control dataset. Samples belonging to the same batch were prepared together, multiplexed and sequenced on a shared HiSeq lane. The paper's processing steps were these. MIGEC handled the raw barcoded reads, throwing out single-read molecular identifier groups before consensus assembly and CDR3 extraction. VDJtools was used for post-analysis of the clonotype tables, and diversity was normalized by down-sampling every dataset to the size of the smallest sample. To correct batch-related cross-sample contamination, repertoire overlap clustering matched CDR3 amino acid sequences but not nucleotide sequences. In-frame beta chains were kept once TCRdb had trimmed the public reads at Q25 with fastp and called clones with MiXCR. Here each entry gathers all rows of one CDR3 protein and keeps the most common genes and DNA. TCRdb, not the authors, supplied the V and J calls. Recorded for this sample are approximately 150,000 distinct CDR3 sequences; around 30% of them occurred a single time. The ten most abundant clones make up approximately 1.4% of the sample.

Broad study findings and their caveats: The multiple sclerosis patient group was slightly younger than the control group. Normalized Chao1 diversity was significantly lower in multiple sclerosis patients than controls, suggesting substantial peripheral T-cell clonal expansion. Roughly 5 TRBV segments, including TRBV5-6, TRBV5-1 and TRBV20-1, were significantly more frequent in patients than controls. Direct clustering with F measure revealed strong co-clustering of samples prepared in the same batch, which led to a batch-effect correction.

With regard to this clonotype: What antigen it recognizes has not been identified. Nothing much larger sits one base from this clone, and base qualities are not available.

Clipping removes 5 bases from V and 6 bases from J, with 6 as the unmatched junction base count. The cysteine opens and the phenylalanine closes a CDR3 of 15 amino acids. Of the read, only the CDR3 DNA is kept; its 45 bases are in frame from base 1. The rearrangement joined TRBV12-3 or TRBV12-4 to TRBJ1-5, with 11 junctional bases fitting TRBD1. Sequences were obtained from blood. The TCR comes from a girl aged 10-17 years with multiple sclerosis. The nucleotide sequence is TGTGCCAGCAGTACACGCGGGACAGGGGGTCAGCCCCAGCATTTT. It translates to CASSTRGTGGQPQHF.